This T cell receptor beta chain emerged from a study of a mutant IDH1 vaccine in newly diagnosed glioma. Study-wide results and limits: Detectable vaccine-induced immune responses arose in over 90% of patients.

This table comes from immunoSEQ multiplex PCR, and its TCRdb copy is limited to in-frame clones, with some not included. The sample holds roughly 41,000 clones; roughly three quarters are singletons and the top ten take about 9.1%. Remarks on this clone: The antigen is undetermined.

Trimming stripped 4 bases from V and 1 base from J, with 4 bases between. This CDR3 region has 11 residues. Germline V lookup: CDR1 GTSNPN, CDR2 SVGIG (reference sequence). Time point noted: baseline, week 1 (first vaccination visit). Treatment given: pre-vaccination baseline after standard-of-care therapy. Each of the donors came in with new WHO grade 3 or 4 astrocytomas that were IDH1-mutant and ATRX-lost. The material was PBMCs, obtained from a glioma patient treated with radiotherapy, temozolomide or both. This TCR was recovered from a man aged 35 to 55 with glioma. Some clones in this sample may be carry-over from other donors' samples. This chain uses TRBV30 with TRBJ2-5; D is unresolved. The CDR3 coding sequence is TGTGCCTGGACAAGCCAAGAGACCCAGTACTTC. Protein sequence: CAWTSQETQYF.